This TCR beta chain appears in the sequencing data of a study of cytomegalovirus exposure and HLA in healthy donors. Regarding the study as a whole: Sequencing likely generated an artifact that appeared as a cluster of highly shared sequence variants. Researchers reported in a later analysis that common viral pathogens appeared linked to several top clusters.

Deletions cut 5 bases from V and 4 bases from J, with 15 bases between. The germline CDR1 and CDR2 sequences are SGHTA and FQGNSA. This CDR3 is 15 amino acids long. Nominal health characterized the donors when sampled, though unrecorded immune exposures were likely. PCR used 60 Vbeta primers and 13 Jbeta primers. Libraries were prepared by immunoSEQ multiplex PCR; TCRdb keeps only in-frame clonotypes and omits some of them. The sample gives approximately 220,000 clones, about 80% of which show up once; 1.5% to 2% is in the top ten. Points on this clone: As yet, its antigen is unknown.

The receptor was derived from a male donor in good health and CMV-seronegative. The rearrangement uses TRBV7-2 and TRBJ2-1; D uncertain. Sequencing input: PBMCs. The CDR3 loop is CASSPSRILYNEQFF. CDR3 in DNA: TGTGCCAGCAGCCCTAGTCGGATCCTTTACAATGAGCAGTTCTTC.